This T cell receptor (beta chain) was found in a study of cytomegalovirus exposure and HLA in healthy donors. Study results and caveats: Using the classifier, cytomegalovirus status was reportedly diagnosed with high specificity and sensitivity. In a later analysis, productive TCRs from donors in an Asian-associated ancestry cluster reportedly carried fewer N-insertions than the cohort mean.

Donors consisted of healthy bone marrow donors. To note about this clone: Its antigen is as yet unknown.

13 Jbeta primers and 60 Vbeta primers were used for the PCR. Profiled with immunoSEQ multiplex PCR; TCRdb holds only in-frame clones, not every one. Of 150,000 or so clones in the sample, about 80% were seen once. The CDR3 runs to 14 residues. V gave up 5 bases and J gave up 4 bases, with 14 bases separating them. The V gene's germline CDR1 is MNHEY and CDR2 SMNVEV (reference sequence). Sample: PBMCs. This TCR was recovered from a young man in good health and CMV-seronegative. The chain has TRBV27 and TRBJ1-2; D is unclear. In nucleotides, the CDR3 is TGTGCCAGCAGTGCCTACGACGGGAGCTATGGCTACACCTTC. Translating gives CASSAYDGSYGYTF.